This TCR beta chain originates from a study of blood T cell repertoires in COVID-19. Clones were sequenced by immunoSEQ multiplex PCR, and TCRdb holds only the in-frame ones, with some missing. The sample has more than 400,000 clones; around 87% are singletons. Turning to this clone: At one of its ends the junction is not consistent with the germline gene, which may arise from a read error.

The specimen sequenced was PBMCs or T cells enriched from blood (not recorded which). This receptor was identified in a woman under 30 who had recovered from COVID-19.

CDR3 nucleotides: TGTGCCAGCAGCTTAGGGAGCCAGGGTTTT. Translation: CASSLGSQGF. V gene TRBV7-9 combines with J gene TRBJ1-3, with D tentatively TRBD1 (5 bases). CDR1 SEHNR and CDR2 FQNEAQ come from the germline V gene (reference sequence). The CDR3 covers 10 residues.